Below, 22 T cell receptor beta chains from the same sample are listed, as sequenced in a study of shared T cell receptors in the human thymus. The protocol was immunoSEQ multiplex PCR, while the TCRdb copy is restricted to in-frame clones and leaves out a portion. In the table there are approximately 580,000 clones, approximately 78% of which are singletons. The same specimen was also included in a second study, on human thymus T cells.

The specimen was thymocytes. All receptors derive from a boy less than two years old with a congenital heart defect.

This clone appeared a single time. The CDR3 protein is CASSLGGRGEKLFF. Written as DNA, the CDR3 is TGTGCCAGCAGCCTGGGGGGACGGGGTGAAAAACTGTTTTTT. The chain has TRBV7-4 and TRBJ1-4; tentatively, D is TRBD1 (5 bases). This CDR3 contains 14 residues. Trimming pared 5 bases from V and 7 bases from J, leaving 14 bases between. Germline-derived CDR1 and CDR2 are SGHVT and SQSDAQ.

The chain uses TRBV29-1 and TRBJ2-3; tentative D call: TRBD2 (6 bases). The V gene's germline CDR1 is SQVTM and CDR2 ANQGSEA. V dropped 7 bases and J dropped 2 bases, with 19 bases sitting between them. This CDR3 is 15 amino acids long. The CDR3 DNA reads as TGCAGCGACATCAAGCGGGTTATAAACACAGATACGCAGTATTTT. It translates to CSDIKRVINTDTQYF.

In nucleotides, the CDR3 is TGCGCCAGCAGCCAACGGGCCTACAATGAGCAGTTCTTC. It encodes CASSQRAYNEQFF. The chain employs TRBV5-1 and TRBJ2-1, with no clear D. Germline assignment: CDR1 SGHRS and CDR2 YFSETQ. V was shortened by 4 bases and J by 2 bases, with 7 bases between the two germline ends. The CDR3 consists of 13 residues.

This clone has just a few counts. This rearrangement joins TRBV5-4 to TRBJ2-1, with a weak D call TRBD2 (5 bases). There are 12 residues in the CDR3. The germline V gene has CDR1 SGHNT and CDR2 YYREEE (reference sequence). The V and J ends lost 4 bases and 9 bases respectively, with 11 bases between them. The CDR3 coding sequence is TGTGCCAGCAGCCAAACTAGTCCTGAGCAGTTCTTC. This sequence encodes CASSQTSPEQFF.

The chain joins TRBV5-8 to TRBJ2-7; 9 positions agree with TRBD2. The V segment lost 4 bases and the J segment 0 bases; nucleotides outside the gene matches: 8. Germline V CDR1 and CDR2: SGHTS, YDEGEE. The CDR3 runs 16 residues. The CDR3 DNA is TGTGCCAGCAGCATCGAGCGGGAGGACAGCTCCTACGAGCAGTACTTC. Translated: CASSIEREDSSYEQYF.

There are a few counts of this clone. The chain has TRBV10-3 and TRBJ2-7; TRBD2 matches 9 bases. The CDR3 consists of 16 residues. Unmatched junction bases numbered 15, after V lost 6 bases and J lost 6 bases. Germline-derived CDR1 and CDR2 are ENHRY and SYGVKD. For the CDR3, the DNA is TGTGCCATCAGCCCCGGGGGTAGCGGGAGCCCTACCGAGCAGTACTTC. Translated, it gives CAISPGGSGSPTEQYF.

This chain uses TRBV15 with TRBJ1-5; D ambiguous. The CDR3 is made up of 14 amino acids. Germline V gene sequence: CDR1 LNHNV, CDR2 YYDKDF (reference sequence). Trimming shortened V by 5 bases and J by 7 bases, and 15 bases separated the two germline ends. DNA of the CDR3: TGTGCCACCAGCGGTATCGGGGAAGGGCAGCCCCAGCATTTT. Translated, it gives CATSGIGEGQPQHF.

This clone is a singleton in its sample. This chain uses TRBV27 with TRBJ2-2; 13 bases are shared with TRBD2. Germline lookup yields CDR1 MNHEY and CDR2 SMNVEV (reference sequence). The trim removed 6 bases at V and 5 bases at J, leaving 6 bases unmatched. The CDR3 has 16 residues. CDR3 loop: CASRGLAGAGTGELFF. The CDR3 DNA is TGTGCCAGCAGAGGACTAGCGGGAGCGGGGACCGGGGAGCTGTTTTTT.

V usage is TRBV5-1 and J usage is TRBJ2-7; the match to TRBD1 covers 11 bases. The CDR3 is 17 amino acids. With V trimmed by 4 bases and J by 3 bases, 12 bases remained unmatched. CDR1 is SGHRS and CDR2 is YFSETQ in the germline V gene. CDR3 amino acids: CASSLGQGATQSYEQYF. CDR3 sequence (DNA): TGCGCCAGCAGCCTCGGACAGGGGGCAACTCAGAGCTACGAGCAGTACTTC.

The rearrangement links TRBV4-2 to TRBJ2-7; possibly TRBD2 for D (6 bases). The CDR3 length is 16 residues. CDR1 and CDR2 (germline): LGHNA, YNFKEQ. Trimming took 4 bases from V and 5 from J, leaving 21 bases between them. The CDR3 here is CASSLIRTTPVNEQYF. Written as DNA, the CDR3 is TGTGCCAGCAGCCTCATCCGGACTACCCCGGTCAACGAGCAGTACTTC.

The chain has TRBV10-3 and TRBJ2-7, with D maybe TRBD2 (5 bases). The CDR3 length is 14 residues. V shed 2 bases and J shed 4 bases, with 12 bases lying between them. In germline, CDR1 is ENHRY, CDR2 SYGVKD. CDR3: CAISETAAAYEQYF. The CDR3 DNA reads TGTGCCATCAGTGAGACAGCGGCAGCTTACGAGCAGTACTTC.

V usage is TRBV7-9 and J usage is TRBJ2-7; 13 nucleotides line up with TRBD2. CDR1 SEHNR and CDR2 FQNEAQ come from the germline V gene (reference sequence). Losses at the gene ends were 1 base for V and 4 bases for J; bases not matched to a gene: 7. CDR3 size: 17 residues. The CDR3 is CASSLGWTSGSAYEQYF. The CDR3 nucleotides are TGTGCCAGCAGCTTAGGTTGGACTAGCGGGAGCGCGTACGAGCAGTACTTC. Supplemented by reference TRBV7-9 and TRBJ2-7, the full variable domain reads DTGVSQNPRHKITKRGQNVTFRCDPISEHNRLYWYRQTLGQGPEFLTYFQNEAQLEKSRLLSDRFSAERPKGSFSTLEIQRTEQGDSAMYLCASSLGWTSGSAYEQYFGPGTRLTVT.

J is TRBJ1-2 and V is TRBV19; 9 bases align to TRBD1. Per the germline V gene, CDR1 is LNHDA and CDR2 is SQIVND (reference sequence). The CDR3 contains 14 residues. J lost 6 bases, V lost 8 bases, and 10 bases had no gene match. Written as DNA, the CDR3 is TGTGCCAGTTCCCACAGGGGGCGCGAGGATGGCTACACCTTC. Protein: CASSHRGREDGYTF.

The chain is built from TRBV5-4 and TRBJ2-7; D uncertain. CDR1 and CDR2 (germline): SGHNT, YYREEE (reference sequence). Trimming took 6 bases from V and 5 from J, leaving 9 bases between them. This CDR3 spans 11 amino acids. The CDR3 region is CASTIPNEQYF. Written as DNA, the CDR3 is TGTGCCAGCACCATTCCCAACGAGCAGTACTTC.

This chain links TRBV10-2 with TRBJ2-7; D ambiguous. Looked up from germline, CDR1 is WSHSY and CDR2 is SAAADI. The CDR3 totals 15 residues. Trimming stripped 6 bases from V and 3 bases from J, with 18 bases between. The CDR3 spells CASSHQFPLRYEQYF. The CDR3 DNA is TGCGCCAGCAGCCATCAGTTCCCCCTTCGCTACGAGCAGTACTTC.

The gene calls are TRBV7-9 and TRBJ2-7; a possible D gene is TRBD1 (5 bases). Germline V gives CDR1 SEHNR, CDR2 FQNEAQ (reference sequence). V was trimmed by 0 bases and J by 2 bases, leaving 11 bases between them. CDR3 length equals 15 residues. CDR3: CASSLADNGAYEQYF. DNA of the CDR3: TGTGCCAGCAGCTTAGCGGACAACGGCGCCTACGAGCAGTACTTC.

The J gene is TRBJ2-7, the V gene TRBV20-1; possibly TRBD1 for D (5 bases). V was clipped by 2 bases and J by 7 bases, with 9 bases between them. This CDR3 has 11 residues. Germline lookup yields CDR1 DFQATT and CDR2 SNEGSKA (reference sequence). The CDR3 nucleotides read TGCAGTGCTAGACAGGGCCCAGAGCAGTACTTC. This gives the protein CSARQGPEQYF.

The chain joins TRBV7-2 to TRBJ2-7; D possibly corresponds to TRBD2 (6 bases). CDR1 and CDR2 from the germline V gene are SGHTA and FQGNSA. The CDR3 contains 14 residues. Trimming pared 5 bases from V and 2 bases from J, leaving 13 bases between. CDR3 sequence reads: CASSPPAGPYEQYF. CDR3 bases: TGTGCCAGCAGCCCACCCGCGGGACCCTACGAGCAGTACTTC.

This sequence joins TRBV27 and TRBJ2-7; D perhaps matches TRBD1 (7 bases). Between the trimmed V and J ends, which lost 10 bases and 5 bases, there was a span of 21 bases. Germline-derived CDR1 and CDR2 are MNHEY and SMNVEV (reference sequence). The CDR3 is made up of 14 amino acids. Written as DNA, the CDR3 is TGTGCCACCCGAGCCAGGGGGGTAATTGACGAGCAGTACTTC. It is translated as CATRARGVIDEQYF.

The chain has TRBV29-1 and TRBJ2-7; D might be TRBD1 (6 bases). V lost 0 bases, J lost 4 bases, and 16 bases lay in between. In germline, CDR1 is SQVTM, CDR2 ANQGSEA. The CDR3 loop spans 15 amino acids. The CDR3 bases are TGCAGCGTTGAAGATAGCGACGTCAGGGGTTACGAGCAGTACTTC. Amino acid sequence: CSVEDSDVRGYEQYF.

The chain links TRBV4-3 to TRBJ2-2; TRBD1 matches at 9 bases. The CDR3 is 17 amino acids. Germline V CDR1 and CDR2: LGHNA, YSLEER. The junction had 11 bases not matched to a gene; V was cut back by 2 bases and J by 7 bases. The CDR3 loop is CASSQSGEGQGIGELFF. The CDR3 nucleotides are TGCGCCAGCAGCCAATCGGGGGAGGGACAGGGTATCGGGGAGCTGTTTTTT.

This clone was seen only a few times. The chain is built from TRBV7-2 and TRBJ2-3; TRBD2 might be the D (6 bases). The CDR3 spans 16 residues. Germline-derived CDR1 and CDR2 are SGHTA and FQGNSA. The ends were cut back, 1 base at V and 11 bases at J, with 22 bases in the middle. CDR3 DNA sequence: TGTGCCAGCAGCTTAGGGCGAGACCGGGACTTAAGAGGGCAGTATTTT. This gives the protein CASSLGRDRDLRGQYF.